The next 31 T cell receptor beta chains were all read from a single sample in a study of shared clonotypes between healthy human individuals. It was CD45RO-negative cells, positively selected for CCR7, that made up naive CD8 cells, with terminally differentiated effector memory CD45RA+ cells excluded. Assay: immunoSEQ multiplex PCR; the TCRdb copy retains only in-frame clones and omits some. The sample records fewer than 700,000 clones, 90% to 95% being singletons. The sequencing input was naive CD8+ T cells sorted from blood. These receptors came from a woman aged 25 to 39 in good health.

Note on this clone: At the DNA level, this CDR3 is encoded by other sequences in the same sample as well. The chain couples TRBV27 to TRBJ1-5; D possibly corresponds to TRBD1 (6 bases). This CDR3 region has 15 residues. Germline V gene sequence: CDR1 MNHEY, CDR2 SMNVEV (reference sequence). V gave up 5 bases and J gave up 3 bases, with 14 bases separating them. The CDR3 DNA is TGTGCCAGCAGTCTTGGTCAGGGGATCAATCAGCCCCAGCATTTT. Amino acid sequence: CASSLGQGINQPQHF.

The chain is built from TRBV7-9 and TRBJ1-2; perhaps TRBD1 as D (5 bases). V was pared by 6 bases and J by 4 bases, with 15 bases between. Germline CDR1 and CDR2: SEHNR and FQNEAQ (reference sequence). The CDR3 is 14 amino acids. CDR3: CASRPQGVAYGYTF. The CDR3, as DNA: TGTGCCAGCAGACCCCAGGGAGTCGCCTATGGCTACACCTTC. Full variable domain (outside the CDR3, taken from reference TRBV7-9 and TRBJ1-2): DTGVSQNPRHKITKRGQNVTFRCDPISEHNRLYWYRQTLGQGPEFLTYFQNEAQLEKSRLLSDRFSAERPKGSFSTLEIQRTEQGDSAMYLCASRPQGVAYGYTFGSGTRLTVV.

This rearrangement joins TRBV5-1 to TRBJ2-3; possible D gene TRBD2, 5 bases. CDR1 SGHRS and CDR2 YFSETQ come from the germline V gene. The CDR3 covers 15 residues. Between the trimmed V and J ends, which lost 3 bases and 4 bases, there was a span of 15 bases. CDR3 loop: CASSSFGGAADTQYF. The CDR3 bases are TGCGCCAGCAGCTCTTTTGGTGGAGCGGCAGATACGCAGTATTTT.

This rearrangement joins TRBV13 to TRBJ1-1, with TRBD1 matching 8 bases. In germline, CDR1 is PRHDT, CDR2 FYEKMQ (reference sequence). V lost 3 bases to trimming and J lost 6 bases; unmatched junction nucleotides: 6. This CDR3 region has 14 residues. Here the CDR3 DNA reads TGTGCCAGCAGCTTCCGGACAGGGCGCCCTGAAGCTTTCTTT. This gives the protein CASSFRTGRPEAFF.

The chain couples TRBV2 to TRBJ2-1; D may be TRBD2 (6 bases). The germline CDR1 and CDR2 sequences are SNHLY and FYNNEI. The ends were cut back, 3 bases at V and 7 bases at J, with 16 bases in the middle. CDR3 length: 15 residues. In nucleotides, the CDR3 is TGTGCCAGCAGTGATGGCCCTGCGGGGAGTAATGAGCAGTTCTTC. Translated, it gives CASSDGPAGSNEQFF.

J is TRBJ2-3 and V is TRBV28; D could derive from TRBD1 or TRBD2 (5 bases each). CDR1 is MDHEN, CDR2 SYDVKM, per germline. CDR3 size: 16 residues. V lost 5 bases and J lost 3, with 18 bases in between. In DNA, the CDR3 is TGTGCCAGCAGTCCCTACATCGGGGCGGTAACAGATACGCAGTATTTT. Translation: CASSPYIGAVTDTQYF.

This sequence joins TRBV9 and TRBJ2-2; 8 positions agree with TRBD1. J lost 3 bases, V lost 3 bases, and 7 bases had no gene match. The CDR3 has 16 amino acids. Looked up from germline, CDR1 is SGDLS and CDR2 is YYNGEE. Here the CDR3 DNA reads TGTGCCAGCAGCGAAGGACAGGGCCCTGACACCGGGGAGCTGTTTTTT. It is translated as CASSEGQGPDTGELFF.

The chain is built from TRBV19 and TRBJ1-5; 10 bases are shared with TRBD1. The CDR3 runs 19 residues. The trim removed 3 bases at V and 1 base at J, leaving 12 bases unmatched. Looked up from germline, CDR1 is LNHDA and CDR2 is SQIVND (reference sequence). CDR3 amino acids: CASSIRWDRGSSSNQPQHF. The CDR3 nucleotides are TGTGCCAGTAGTATTAGGTGGGACAGGGGCTCTTCGAGCAATCAGCCCCAGCATTTT.

This chain joins TRBV9 and TRBJ1-2, with D possibly matching TRBD1 (6 bases). The V end was cut by 2 bases, the J end by 8 bases, with 16 bases between. This CDR3 has 14 residues. Germline V CDR1 and CDR2: SGDLS, YYNGEE. The CDR3 spells CASSVAGAAVGYTF. CDR3 sequence (DNA): TGTGCCAGCAGCGTCGCGGGGGCAGCCGTAGGCTACACCTTC.

This clone was counted between two and nine times. Additional DNA sequences in this sample encode the identical CDR3. The chain carries TRBV5-6 and TRBJ1-1; no reliable D call. V was clipped by 0 bases and J by 5 bases, with 5 bases between them. CDR3 length: 12 amino acids. Germline V gene sequence: CDR1 SGHDT, CDR2 YYEEEE. CDR3 loop: CASSLGDTEAFF. The CDR3 DNA follows: TGTGCCAGCAGCTTGGGGGATACTGAAGCTTTCTTT.

The chain employs TRBV5-8 and TRBJ1-5; unclear D gene. This CDR3 region has 15 residues. Trimming stripped 4 bases from V and 7 bases from J, with 18 bases between. Per the germline V gene, CDR1 is SGHTS and CDR2 is YDEGEE. CDR3: CASSPIDWSGQPQHF. Written as DNA, the CDR3 is TGTGCCAGCAGCCCGATAGACTGGTCGGGCCAGCCCCAGCATTTT.

This chain joins TRBV29-1 and TRBJ1-1; no firm D call. Germline V CDR1 and CDR2: SQVTM, ANQGSEA. Trimming took off 2 bases at V and 5 bases at J, with 6 bases between the two ends. This CDR3 region has 11 residues. The CDR3 DNA reads as TGCAGCGTTGAATCGGGGACTGAAGCTTTCTTT. Amino acid sequence: CSVESGTEAFF.

On this clone: Different DNA sequences within this sample yield the same CDR3. The chain uses TRBV10-3 and TRBJ2-7; unclear D gene. Germline-derived CDR1 and CDR2 are ENHRY and SYGVKD. The CDR3 extends over 14 amino acids. The V end lost 0 bases, the J end lost 4 bases, and 10 bases lay between the germline ends. The chain's CDR3 is CAISESRSSYEQYF. Here the CDR3 DNA reads TGTGCCATCAGTGAGTCGCGCAGCAGTTACGAGCAGTACTTC.

The V and J genes are TRBV27 and TRBJ2-7, with TRBD2 matching over 10 bases. The CDR3 contains 15 residues. With 5 bases clipped from V and 2 bases from J, the junction kept 6 bases outside the gene matches. CDR1 and CDR2 from the germline V gene are MNHEY and SMNVEV (reference sequence). The CDR3 here is CASSNSGRSAYEQYF. CDR3 in DNA: TGTGCCAGCAGTAATAGCGGGAGGTCCGCCTACGAGCAGTACTTC.

The rearrangement joins TRBV11-2 to TRBJ2-1; D may be TRBD2 (5 bases). V dropped 3 bases and J dropped 9 bases, with 12 bases sitting between them. CDR1 is SGHAT and CDR2 is FQNNGV in the germline V gene. This CDR3 is 13 amino acids long. The CDR3 bases are TGTGCCAGCAGCTTGGGGAGCGGTGGTGAGCAGTTCTTC. It translates to CASSLGSGGEQFF.

DNA for the CDR3: TGTGCCAGCAGTTACTCCAGCAGGGAGGAGCAGTTCTTC. Translating gives CASSYSSREEQFF. The chain combines TRBV6-5 with TRBJ2-1; D tentatively reads TRBD1 or TRBD2 (5 bases each). The CDR3 extends over 13 amino acids. The germline V and J ends were trimmed by 0 bases and 10 bases, with 10 bases remaining between them. Germline assignment: CDR1 MNHEY and CDR2 SVGAGI.

The rearrangement uses TRBV27 and TRBJ1-5, with D possibly being TRBD1 (6 bases). This CDR3 has 14 amino acids. Trimming pared 6 bases from V and 5 bases from J, leaving 14 bases between. Per germline, CDR1 MNHEY and CDR2 SMNVEV (reference sequence). The CDR3 spells CASRAGGAHQPQHF. CDR3 coding DNA: TGTGCCAGCAGGGCTGGGGGGGCCCATCAGCCCCAGCATTTT.

This clone has just one count. The chain employs TRBV16 and TRBJ2-7, with 8 bases fitting TRBD1. The junction had 5 bases not matched to a gene; V was cut back by 2 bases and J by 2 bases. From germline, CDR1 is KGHSY and CDR2 FQNENV. The CDR3 contains 15 residues. The CDR3 loop reads CASSQQDRATYEQYF. CDR3 bases: TGTGCCAGCAGCCAACAGGACAGGGCGACCTACGAGCAGTACTTC.

Only one count was recorded for this clone. The gene calls are TRBV28 and TRBJ1-4; D might be TRBD1 (6 bases). The ends were cut back, 8 bases at V and 3 bases at J, with 13 bases in the middle. Germline CDR1 reads MDHEN; CDR2 reads SYDVKM. This CDR3 region has 14 residues. CDR3 DNA sequence: TGTGCCAGCCAACAGGGTTCACCTAATGAAAAACTGTTTTTT. It specifies CASQQGSPNEKLFF.

The gene calls are TRBV4-1 and TRBJ2-3, with a weak D call TRBD1 (6 bases). V was pared by 1 base and J by 2 bases, with 13 bases between. This CDR3 has 16 amino acids. CDR1 and CDR2 from the germline V gene are MGHRA and YSYEKL. Here the CDR3 reads CASSQVSWGPTDTQYF. The CDR3 nucleotides read TGCGCCAGCAGCCAAGTTTCCTGGGGGCCCACAGATACGCAGTATTTT.

V gene TRBV11-1 combines with J gene TRBJ2-7; D is ambiguous. CDR3 length: 12 amino acids. V was cut by 4 bases and J by 0 bases, with 4 bases left in between. The germline V gene encodes CDR1 SGHAT and CDR2 FQDESV (reference sequence). CDR3 region: CASSSPSYEQYF. The DNA of the CDR3 is TGTGCCAGCAGCTCGCCCTCCTACGAGCAGTACTTC.

The rearrangement joins TRBV10-1 to TRBJ2-1, with 9 bases aligning to TRBD2. The CDR3 covers 14 residues. Germline V lookup: CDR1 WNHNN, CDR2 SYGVQD (reference sequence). V shed 5 bases, J shed 6 bases, and the junction held 5 bases outside the gene matches. The CDR3 loop reads CASSPLREGNEQFF. CDR3 in DNA: TGCGCCAGCAGTCCCCTGCGGGAGGGCAATGAGCAGTTCTTC.

V and J are TRBV28 and TRBJ1-1; D call uncertain. Germline CDR1 reads MDHEN; CDR2 reads SYDVKM. The CDR3 totals 15 residues. The V end lost 4 bases, the J end lost 6 bases, and 18 bases lay between the germline ends. The CDR3 region is CASSWRVDGFAEAFF. CDR3 nucleotide sequence: TGTGCCAGCAGTTGGCGGGTAGATGGGTTCGCTGAAGCTTTCTTT.

This clone is a singleton in its sample. The J gene is TRBJ2-7, the V gene TRBV29-1; D is unresolved. V dropped 5 bases and J dropped 6 bases, with 11 bases sitting between them. This CDR3 comprises 11 residues. From germline, CDR1 is SQVTM and CDR2 ANQGSEA. The CDR3, as DNA: TGCAGCGTTTACCAAGGGTTCGAGCAGTACTTC. It specifies CSVYQGFEQYF.

The chain couples TRBV2 to TRBJ1-4; no reliable D call. The V end lost 10 bases, the J end lost 4 bases, and 22 bases lay between the germline ends. Per the germline V gene, CDR1 is SNHLY and CDR2 is FYNNEI. The CDR3 spans 16 residues. The CDR3 is CATNSFSAAVNEKLFF. CDR3 coding DNA: TGTGCCACCAATAGCTTCTCGGCGGCCGTTAATGAAAAACTGTTTTTT.

This clone is a singleton in its sample. The chain employs TRBV28 and TRBJ1-2, with D uncertain. The germline V gene has CDR1 MDHEN and CDR2 SYDVKM. The CDR3 covers 12 residues. Trimming cost V 3 bases and J 7 bases, with 9 bases left between them. The CDR3 reads CASSFGRGGYTF. As DNA, the CDR3 is TGTGCCAGCAGTTTTGGAAGAGGTGGCTACACCTTC.

The chain recombines TRBV27 with TRBJ1-1; D possibly corresponds to TRBD1 (5 bases). Trimming shortened V by 6 bases and J by 0 bases, and 20 bases separated the two germline ends. This CDR3 has 17 residues. Looked up from germline, CDR1 is MNHEY and CDR2 is SMNVEV (reference sequence). The CDR3 here is CASSPRRGLGMNTEAFF. The CDR3 DNA reads as TGTGCCAGCAGCCCCCGAAGGGGCCTCGGCATGAACACTGAAGCTTTCTTT.

The V gene is TRBV15, the J gene TRBJ2-2; a weak D match, TRBD2 (6 bases). Looked up from germline, CDR1 is LNHNV and CDR2 is YYDKDF (reference sequence). This CDR3 is built from 15 residues. V was clipped by 4 bases and J by 4 bases, with 13 bases between them. The CDR3 nucleotides read TGTGCCACCAGCACCGAAGGGAGGTTCACCGGGGAGCTGTTTTTT. As protein: CATSTEGRFTGELFF. The variable domain in full, completed from reference TRBV15 and TRBJ2-2, reads DAMVIQNPRYQVTQFGKPVTLSCSQTLNHNVMYWYQQKSSQAPKLLFHYYDKDFNNEADTPDNFQSRRPNTSFCFLDIRSPGLGDTAMYLCATSTEGRFTGELFFGEGSRLTVL.

This clone has a handful of counts. The chain is built from TRBV19 and TRBJ2-1; 7 nucleotides match TRBD2. V trimming: 3 bases; J trimming: 8 bases; junction bases outside the gene matches: 4. Germline CDR1 and CDR2: LNHDA and SQIVND (reference sequence). CDR3 length equals 13 residues. The CDR3 is CASSIWLADEQFF. CDR3 sequence (DNA): TGTGCCAGTAGTATTTGGCTAGCGGATGAGCAGTTCTTC.

V gene TRBV28 combines with J gene TRBJ2-3; D perhaps matches TRBD1 (6 bases). V gave up 6 bases and J gave up 1 base, with 23 bases separating them. Germline V gene lookup returns CDR1 MDHEN and CDR2 SYDVKM. The CDR3 is made up of 18 amino acids. CDR3 bases: TGTGCCAGCAGCTTTGCTGGGACACCAGTGGGAGGCACAGATACGCAGTATTTT. It specifies CASSFAGTPVGGTDTQYF.

The J gene is TRBJ2-6, the V gene TRBV27, with D possibly TRBD1 on 6 matching bases. Trimming cost V 6 bases and J 2 bases, with 14 bases left between them. From germline, CDR1 is MNHEY and CDR2 SMNVEV (reference sequence). This CDR3 is built from 16 residues. CDR3 nucleotide sequence: TGTGCCAGCAGCCCTGGGACATCCCCTGGGGCCAACGTCCTGACTTTC. It yields the protein CASSPGTSPGANVLTF.